The 8 T cell receptor beta chains below were found in one sample sequenced in a study of cytomegalovirus exposure and HLA in healthy donors (dated by TCRdb to the late 2010s). The library was produced with the immunoSEQ multiplex PCR assay. The multiplex PCR relied on a mix of 60 forward primers for TCR Vbeta segments and 13 reverse primers for TCR Jbeta segments. The source is immuneACCESS, and TCRdb retained only in-frame sequences with V and J called. Part of the clones is not carried over; for the studies checked, unresolved V genes explain less than half of this, and the remainder is unexplained. The sample's clone listing holds just under 80,000 clones. The ten largest clones capture less than 5% of the sample. The material sequenced was PBMCs. The receptors were gathered from a man aged 18 to 35 in good health and CMV-seropositive.

The chain uses TRBV9 and TRBJ1-2; no clear D gene. From germline, CDR1 is SGDLS and CDR2 YYNGEE. The V end was cut by 6 bases, the J end by 7 bases, with 19 bases between. The CDR3 contains 14 residues. The CDR3 DNA reads as TGTGCCAGCACCACGGGCCCTCTCCGGGGTGGCTACACCTTC. Translated: CASTTGPLRGGYTF.

The chain recombines TRBV30 with TRBJ1-1; TRBD1 agrees at 7 bases. This CDR3 has 13 amino acids. J was trimmed by 4 bases and V by 0 bases; bases with no gene match: 2. Looked up from germline, CDR1 is GTSNPN and CDR2 is SVGIG (reference sequence). CDR3 protein: CAWSVTGSTEAFF. CDR3 sequence (DNA): TGTGCCTGGAGTGTGACAGGGAGCACTGAAGCTTTCTTT.

The J gene is TRBJ1-1, the V gene TRBV9, with 10 bases fitting TRBD1. The J segment lost 4 bases and the V segment lost 0 bases, leaving 0 bases of the junction unmatched. CDR3 length: 14 amino acids. Germline V lookup: CDR1 SGDLS, CDR2 YYNGEE. The CDR3 sequence is CASSVGDRGTEAFF. CDR3 DNA: TGTGCCAGCAGCGTAGGGGACAGGGGCACTGAAGCTTTCTTT.

The V and J genes are TRBV7-2 and TRBJ2-3, with a weak D call TRBD2 (7 bases). Germline values: CDR1 SGHTA, CDR2 FQGNSA. Trimming took off 0 bases at V and 4 bases at J, with 14 bases between the two ends. The CDR3 totals 16 residues. CDR3 amino acids: CASSLAGGPVADTQYF. The DNA of the CDR3 is TGTGCCAGCAGCTTAGCGGGGGGGCCGGTTGCAGATACGCAGTATTTT.

The rearrangement links TRBV27 to TRBJ2-7; 9 bases align to TRBD2. With V trimmed by 0 bases and J by 2 bases, 2 bases remained unmatched. The V gene's germline CDR1 is MNHEY and CDR2 SMNVEV (reference sequence). CDR3 size: 15 residues. The CDR3 region is CASSLSSGRPYEQYF. The DNA of the CDR3 is TGTGCCAGCAGTTTATCTAGCGGGAGACCCTACGAGCAGTACTTC.

The chain carries TRBV6-4 and TRBJ1-5; maybe TRBD1 (5 bases). The CDR3 spans 13 residues. Germline V gene sequence: CDR1 MRHNA, CDR2 SNTAGT. Trimming took 6 bases from V and 0 from J, leaving 6 bases between them. CDR3: CASSRDSNQPQHF. The CDR3 nucleotides read TGTGCCAGCAGCAGGGATAGCAATCAGCCCCAGCATTTT.

This chain uses TRBV29-1 with TRBJ1-2; 7 nucleotides match TRBD1. The CDR3 runs 14 residues. The junction had 6 bases not matched to a gene; V was cut back by 5 bases and J by 0 bases. Germline CDR1 is SQVTM and CDR2 is ANQGSEA. The CDR3 DNA reads as TGCAGCGTTCTTTCGACAGGGACTAACTATGGCTACACCTTC. Encoded protein: CSVLSTGTNYGYTF. Full variable domain (remainder filled in from reference TRBV29-1 and TRBJ1-2): SAVISQKPSRDICQRGTSLTIQCQVDSQVTMMFWYRQQPGQSLTLIATANQGSEATYESGFVIDKFPISRPNLTFSTLTVSNMSPEDSSIYLCSVLSTGTNYGYTFGSGTRLTVV.

This chain connects TRBV28 to TRBJ2-7; 8 nucleotides match TRBD1. The junction had 11 bases not matched to a gene; V was cut back by 6 bases and J by 4 bases. This CDR3 has 15 residues. Germline V gene sequence: CDR1 MDHEN, CDR2 SYDVKM. CDR3 amino acids: CASSPRRTGRYEQYF. CDR3 bases: TGTGCCAGCAGCCCACGAAGGACAGGGCGTTACGAGCAGTACTTC.